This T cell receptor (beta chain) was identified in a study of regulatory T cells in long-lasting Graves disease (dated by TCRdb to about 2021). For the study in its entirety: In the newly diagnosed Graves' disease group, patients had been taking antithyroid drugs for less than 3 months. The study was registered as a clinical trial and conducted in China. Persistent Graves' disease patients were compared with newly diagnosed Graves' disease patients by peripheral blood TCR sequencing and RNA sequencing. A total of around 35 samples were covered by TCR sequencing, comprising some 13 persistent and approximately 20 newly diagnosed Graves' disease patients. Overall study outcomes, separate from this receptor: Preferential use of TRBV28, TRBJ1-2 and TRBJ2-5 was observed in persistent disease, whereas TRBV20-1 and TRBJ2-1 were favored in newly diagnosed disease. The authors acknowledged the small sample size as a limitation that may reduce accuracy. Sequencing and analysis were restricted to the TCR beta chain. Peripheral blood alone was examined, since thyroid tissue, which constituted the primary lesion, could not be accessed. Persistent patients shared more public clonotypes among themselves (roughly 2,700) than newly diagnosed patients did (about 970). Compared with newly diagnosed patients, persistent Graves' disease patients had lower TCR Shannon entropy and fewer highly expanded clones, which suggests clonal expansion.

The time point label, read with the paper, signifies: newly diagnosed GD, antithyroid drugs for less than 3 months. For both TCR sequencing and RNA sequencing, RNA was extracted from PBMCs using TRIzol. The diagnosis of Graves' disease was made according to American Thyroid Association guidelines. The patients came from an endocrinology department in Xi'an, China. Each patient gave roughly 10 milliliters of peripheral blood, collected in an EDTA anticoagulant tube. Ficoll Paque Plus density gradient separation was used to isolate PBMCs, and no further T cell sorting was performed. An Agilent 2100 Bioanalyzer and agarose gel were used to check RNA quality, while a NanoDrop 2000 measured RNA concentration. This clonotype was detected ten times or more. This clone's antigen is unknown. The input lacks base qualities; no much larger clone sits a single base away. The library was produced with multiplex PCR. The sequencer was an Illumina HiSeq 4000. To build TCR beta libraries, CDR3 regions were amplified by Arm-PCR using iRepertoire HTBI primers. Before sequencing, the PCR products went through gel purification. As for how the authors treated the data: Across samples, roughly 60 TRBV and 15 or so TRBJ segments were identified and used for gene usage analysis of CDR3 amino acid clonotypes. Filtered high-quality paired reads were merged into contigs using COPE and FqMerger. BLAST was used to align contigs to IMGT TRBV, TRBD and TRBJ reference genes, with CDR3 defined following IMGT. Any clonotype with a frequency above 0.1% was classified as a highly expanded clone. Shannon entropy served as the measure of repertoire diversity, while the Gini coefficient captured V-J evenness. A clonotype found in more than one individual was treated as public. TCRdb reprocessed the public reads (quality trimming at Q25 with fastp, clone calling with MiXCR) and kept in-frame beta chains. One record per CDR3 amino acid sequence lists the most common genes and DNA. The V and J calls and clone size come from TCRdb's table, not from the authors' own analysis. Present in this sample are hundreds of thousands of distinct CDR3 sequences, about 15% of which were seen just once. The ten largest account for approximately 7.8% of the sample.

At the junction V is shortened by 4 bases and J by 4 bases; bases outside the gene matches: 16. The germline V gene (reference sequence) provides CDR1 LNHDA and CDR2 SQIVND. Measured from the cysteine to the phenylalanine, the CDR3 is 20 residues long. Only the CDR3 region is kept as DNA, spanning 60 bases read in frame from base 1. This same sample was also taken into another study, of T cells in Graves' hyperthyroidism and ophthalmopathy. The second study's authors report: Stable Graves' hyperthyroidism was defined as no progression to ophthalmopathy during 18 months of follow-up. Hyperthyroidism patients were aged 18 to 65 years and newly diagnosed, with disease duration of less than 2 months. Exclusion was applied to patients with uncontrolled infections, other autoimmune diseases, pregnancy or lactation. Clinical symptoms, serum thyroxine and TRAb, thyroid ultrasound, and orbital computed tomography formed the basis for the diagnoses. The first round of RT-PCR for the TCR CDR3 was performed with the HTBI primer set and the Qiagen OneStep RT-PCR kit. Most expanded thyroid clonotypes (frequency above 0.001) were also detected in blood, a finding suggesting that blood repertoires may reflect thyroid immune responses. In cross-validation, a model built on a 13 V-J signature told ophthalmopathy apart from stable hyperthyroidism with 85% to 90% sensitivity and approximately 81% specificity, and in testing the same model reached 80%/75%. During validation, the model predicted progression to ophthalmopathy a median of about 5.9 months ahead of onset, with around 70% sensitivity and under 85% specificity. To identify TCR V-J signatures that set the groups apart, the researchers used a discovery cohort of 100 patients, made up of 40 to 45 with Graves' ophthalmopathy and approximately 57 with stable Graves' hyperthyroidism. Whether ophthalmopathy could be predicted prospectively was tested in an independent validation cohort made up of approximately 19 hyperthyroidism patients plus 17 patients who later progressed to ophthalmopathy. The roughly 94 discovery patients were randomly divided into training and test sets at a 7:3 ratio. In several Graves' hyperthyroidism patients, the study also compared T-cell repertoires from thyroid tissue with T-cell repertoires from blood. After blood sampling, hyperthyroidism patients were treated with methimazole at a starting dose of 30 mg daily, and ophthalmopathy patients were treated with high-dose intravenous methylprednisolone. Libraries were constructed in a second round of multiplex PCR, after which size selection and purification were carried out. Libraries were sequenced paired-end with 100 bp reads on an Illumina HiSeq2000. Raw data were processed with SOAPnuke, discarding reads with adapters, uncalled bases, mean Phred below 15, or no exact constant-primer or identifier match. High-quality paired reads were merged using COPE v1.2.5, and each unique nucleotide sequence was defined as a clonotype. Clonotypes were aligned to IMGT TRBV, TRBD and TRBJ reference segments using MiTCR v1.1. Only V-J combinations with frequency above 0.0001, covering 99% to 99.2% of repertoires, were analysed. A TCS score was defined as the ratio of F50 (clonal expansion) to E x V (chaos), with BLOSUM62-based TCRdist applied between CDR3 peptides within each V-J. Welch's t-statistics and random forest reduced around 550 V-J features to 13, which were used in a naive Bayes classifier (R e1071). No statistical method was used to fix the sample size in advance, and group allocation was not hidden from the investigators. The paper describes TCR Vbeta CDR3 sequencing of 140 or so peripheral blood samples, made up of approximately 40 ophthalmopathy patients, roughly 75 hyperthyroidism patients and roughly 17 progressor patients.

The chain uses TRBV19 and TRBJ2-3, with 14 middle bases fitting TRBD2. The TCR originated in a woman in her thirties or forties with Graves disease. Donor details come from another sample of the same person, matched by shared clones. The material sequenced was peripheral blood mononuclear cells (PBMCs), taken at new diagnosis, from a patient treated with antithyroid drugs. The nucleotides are TGTGCCAGTAGTAGCACCTCCGGGACTAGCGGGAGCCCCGACCCAGATACGCAGTATTTT. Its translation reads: CASSSTSGTSGSPDPDTQYF.